These 19 T cell receptor beta chains share one sample of origin, sequenced in a study of T cell repertoires in cytomegalovirus infection. In TCRdb, the reads were re-called with MiXCR into one record per CDR3 protein. In the table there are about 76,000 distinct CDR3 sequences, more than 3% of which are singletons. The sequenced sample consisted of PBMCs. These receptors originate from a human donor in good health (CMV status not recorded). Some clones in this sample may be carry-over from other donors' samples.

The sample holds many counts of this clonotype. V gene TRBV10-3 combines with J gene TRBJ1-6, with 8 bases lining up with TRBD1. The length of the CDR3 is 14 residues. V dropped 3 bases and J dropped 6; count of bases not matched to a gene: 1. Germline V CDR1 and CDR2: ENHRY, SYGVKD. CDR3 in amino acids: CAISDGQGNSPLHF. The CDR3 bases are TGTGCCATCAGTGACGGACAGGGTAATTCACCCCTCCACTTT.

This clonotype was found many times. This chain connects TRBV12-3 or TRBV12-4 to TRBJ1-1; D not certain. This CDR3 is 14 amino acids long. The V and J ends lost 7 bases and 1 base respectively, with 13 bases between them. The CDR3: CASTTQSKNTEAFF. CDR3 nucleotide sequence: TGTGCCAGCACCACCCAGTCCAAGAACACTGAAGCTTTCTTT.

This clonotype was seen repeatedly, ten times or more. V usage is TRBV6-1 and J usage is TRBJ2-7; D gene uncertain. This CDR3 spans 12 amino acids. V was pared by 5 bases and J by 2 bases, with 7 bases between. The V gene's germline CDR1 is MNHNS and CDR2 SASEGT. CDR3 amino acids: CASSKEPYEQYF. CDR3 nucleotides: TGTGCCAGCAGTAAAGAACCCTACGAGCAGTACTTC.

There are many counts of this clonotype. The CDR3 loop reads CASSPRVTGGEGDEQYF. CDR3 in DNA: TGTGCCAGCAGTCCCCGGGTTACAGGGGGCGAAGGAGACGAGCAGTACTTC. V is TRBV7-6 and J is TRBJ2-7, with TRBD1 identical over 9 bases. CDR3 length: 17 amino acids. The germline gives CDR1 SGHVS, CDR2 FNYEAQ. V shed 6 bases, J shed 5 bases, and the junction held 17 bases outside the gene matches.

This clonotype showed up many times. The rearrangement joins TRBV5-8 to TRBJ1-5; possible D gene TRBD1, 5 bases. Germline-derived CDR1 and CDR2 are SGHTS and YDEGEE. Deletions cut 2 bases from V and 5 bases from J, with 8 bases between. The CDR3 has 13 amino acids. The CDR3: CASSLVGDQPQHF. For the CDR3, the DNA is TGTGCCAGCAGCTTAGTGGGGGATCAGCCCCAGCATTTT. Filled out from reference TRBV5-8 and TRBJ1-5, the complete variable domain reads EAGVTQSPTHLIKTRGQQATLRCSPISGHTSVYWYQQALGLGLQFLLWYDEGEERNRGNFPPRFSGRQFPNYSSELNVNALELEDSALYLCASSLVGDQPQHFGDGTRLSIL.

The table lists this clonotype with many counts. The V call is TRBV27, the J call TRBJ2-1; a weak D match, TRBD1 (6 bases). CDR1 and CDR2 from the germline V gene are MNHEY and SMNVEV (reference sequence). The CDR3 covers 15 residues. With 6 bases removed from V and 1 base from J, the gap between germline ends came to 13 bases. As DNA, the CDR3 is TGTGCCAGCAGCGGTTGGGACACGTCCTACAATGAGCAGTTCTTC. It codes for CASSGWDTSYNEQFF.

This clonotype occurred many times. In DNA, the CDR3 is TGTGCCAGTCCGGACAGTAACACCGGGGAGCTGTTTTTT. This gives the protein CASPDSNTGELFF. The chain combines TRBV6-2 or TRBV6-3 with TRBJ2-2; possible D gene TRBD1, 6 bases. Trimming took off 9 bases at V and 2 bases at J, with 10 bases between the two ends. The CDR3 sequence is 13 residues long. Germline lookup yields CDR1 MNHEY and CDR2 SVGEGT.

This clonotype has at least ten counts. The chain uses TRBV11-2 and TRBJ2-2; D is unresolved. The V gene lost 7 bases and the J gene lost 0 bases, with 9 bases spanning the gap. The germline V gene has CDR1 SGHAT and CDR2 FQNNGV. The CDR3 totals 14 residues. In nucleotides, the CDR3 is TGTGCCAGCAACCCCCCGCCGAACACCGGGGAGCTGTTTTTT. This encodes CASNPPPNTGELFF.

This clonotype was recorded at least ten times. The chain uses TRBV18 and TRBJ1-1; 7 bases fit TRBD1. This CDR3 region has 17 residues. J was trimmed by 0 bases and V by 3 bases; bases with no gene match: 10. Per germline, CDR1 KGHSH and CDR2 LQKENI. The CDR3 nucleotides are TGTGCCAGCTCACCCCCGAACAGGGGCCTCCTGAACACTGAAGCTTTCTTT. It encodes CASSPPNRGLLNTEAFF.

This clonotype was picked up many times. The gene calls are TRBV19 and TRBJ2-2, with D hard to call. Trimming took 4 bases from V and 2 from J, leaving 8 bases between them. The CDR3 extends over 14 amino acids. CDR1 is LNHDA and CDR2 is SQIVND in the germline V gene (reference sequence). CDR3 in amino acids: CASSSGTNTGELFF. The CDR3 coding sequence is TGTGCCAGTAGTAGCGGAACTAACACCGGGGAGCTGTTTTTT.

This clonotype has a count of ten or more. The chain couples TRBV5-1 to TRBJ2-6, with TRBD2 as a possible D gene (6 bases). V shed 0 bases and J shed 1 base, with 11 bases lying between them. The germline V gene has CDR1 SGHRS and CDR2 YFSETQ. CDR3 size: 17 residues. CDR3 region: CASSLARGSSGANVLTF. The CDR3 DNA is TGCGCCAGCAGCTTGGCCCGGGGGTCTTCTGGGGCCAACGTCCTGACTTTC.

This clonotype came up many times. The V call is TRBV12-3 or TRBV12-4, the J call TRBJ2-7, with 7 nucleotides matching TRBD1. This CDR3 region has 13 residues. The V segment lost 6 bases and the J segment 5 bases; nucleotides outside the gene matches: 7. CDR3 protein: CASRVTGIDEQYF. Written as DNA, the CDR3 is TGTGCCAGCAGAGTGACAGGGATCGACGAGCAGTACTTC.

This clonotype was counted at least ten times. This chain links TRBV29-1 with TRBJ2-5; no clear D gene. CDR3 length: 12 amino acids. The germline CDR1 and CDR2 sequences are SQVTM and ANQGSEA. Trimming removed 4 bases at V and 5 bases at J, with 11 bases between. CDR3: CSVVPSGETQYF. In DNA, the CDR3 is TGCAGCGTTGTGCCCTCTGGGGAGACCCAGTACTTC.

This clonotype was observed many times. This sequence joins TRBV5-5 and TRBJ2-7; D gene uncertain. The CDR3 covers 14 residues. V lost 7 bases and J 6 bases, leaving 20 bases between the germline ends. From germline, CDR1 is SGHKS and CDR2 YYEKEE (reference sequence). The CDR3 coding sequence is TGTGCCAGCGAAAGGCGGTCGAACAACGGCGAGCAGTACTTC. Amino acids: CASERRSNNGEQYF.

This clonotype was detected many times. The V gene is TRBV6-5, the J gene TRBJ1-1; 8 bases agree with TRBD1. Germline loops: CDR1 MNHEY, CDR2 SVGAGI. V lost 7 bases, J lost 7 bases, and 11 bases stayed unmatched. The CDR3 covers 14 residues. The CDR3 region has the DNA TGTGCCAGCACCGCAGGGGGCCTGCCTTTTGAAGCTTTCTTT. Translating it yields CASTAGGLPFEAFF.

This clonotype appeared many times. The chain recombines TRBV6-5 with TRBJ2-2, with TRBD2 matching over 12 bases. From germline, CDR1 is MNHEY and CDR2 SVGAGI. This CDR3 spans 18 amino acids. V dropped 7 bases and J dropped 3; count of bases not matched to a gene: 12. The CDR3 spells CASNLRALAGGHTGELFF. The CDR3 DNA follows: TGTGCCAGCAACCTCCGAGCACTAGCGGGGGGTCACACCGGGGAGCTGTTTTTT.

This clonotype has a count of ten or more. V is TRBV7-9 and J is TRBJ2-7, with 7 bases fitting TRBD2. CDR1 and CDR2 from the germline V gene are SEHNR and FQNEAQ (reference sequence). V was clipped by 4 bases and J by 5 bases; unmatched bases: 5. The CDR3 totals 13 residues. In DNA, the CDR3 is TGTGCCAGCAGCTCCCGGACTAGGGACGAGCAGTACTTC. It encodes CASSSRTRDEQYF.

Ten or more counts support this clonotype. The chain has TRBV2 and TRBJ2-1; 7 nucleotides align to TRBD1. The germline CDR1 and CDR2 sequences are SNHLY and FYNNEI. J was trimmed by 16 bases and V by 5 bases; bases with no gene match: 20. This CDR3 is 15 amino acids long. CDR3 in DNA: TGTGCCAGCAGTCCAAATAGCCCGGCCGCAACAGGGGCATTCTTC. It yields the protein CASSPNSPAATGAFF.

This clonotype appeared many times. This chain connects TRBV19 to TRBJ1-3; unclear D gene. V gave up 7 bases and J gave up 0 bases, with 10 bases separating them. Per germline, CDR1 LNHDA and CDR2 SQIVND (reference sequence). CDR3 size: 14 residues. This CDR3 reads CASMSQNSGNTIYF. As DNA, the CDR3 is TGTGCCAGTATGAGTCAGAACTCTGGAAACACCATATATTTT.